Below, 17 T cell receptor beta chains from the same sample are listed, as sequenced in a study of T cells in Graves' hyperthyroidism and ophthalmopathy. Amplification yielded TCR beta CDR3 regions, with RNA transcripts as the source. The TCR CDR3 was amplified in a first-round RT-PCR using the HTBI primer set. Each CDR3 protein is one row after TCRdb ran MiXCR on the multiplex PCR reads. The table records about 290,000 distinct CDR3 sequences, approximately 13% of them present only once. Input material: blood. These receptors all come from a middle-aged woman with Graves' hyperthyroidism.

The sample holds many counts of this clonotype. CDR3 sequence (DNA): TGCGCCAGCAGCACCGCGACAGGAAGCTACGAGCAGTACTTC. It codes for CASSTATGSYEQYF. This chain joins TRBV5-1 and TRBJ2-7, with D possibly being TRBD1 (6 bases). With 4 bases removed from V and 3 bases from J, the gap between germline ends came to 14 bases. The CDR3 spans 14 residues. Germline CDR1 reads SGHRS; CDR2 reads YFSETQ.

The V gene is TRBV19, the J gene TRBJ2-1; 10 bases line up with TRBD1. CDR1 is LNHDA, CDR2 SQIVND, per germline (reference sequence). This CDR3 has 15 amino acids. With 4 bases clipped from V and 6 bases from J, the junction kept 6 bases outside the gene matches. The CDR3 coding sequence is TGTGCCAGTAGTACCGGGACAGGGGTACCCAATGAGCAGTTCTTC. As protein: CASSTGTGVPNEQFF.

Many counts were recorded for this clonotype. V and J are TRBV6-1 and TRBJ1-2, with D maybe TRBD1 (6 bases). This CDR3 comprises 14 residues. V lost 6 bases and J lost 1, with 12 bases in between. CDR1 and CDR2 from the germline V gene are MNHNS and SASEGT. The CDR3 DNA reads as TGTGCCAGCAGAGCGGACAGTCTTAACTATGGCTACACCTTC. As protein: CASRADSLNYGYTF.

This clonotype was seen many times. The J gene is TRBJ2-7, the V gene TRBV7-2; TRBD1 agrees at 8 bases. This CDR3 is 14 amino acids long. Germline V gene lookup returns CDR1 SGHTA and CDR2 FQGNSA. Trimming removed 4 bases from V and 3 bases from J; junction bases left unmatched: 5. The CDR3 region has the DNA TGTGCCAGCAGCTCTCAGGGGGCGATCTACGAGCAGTACTTC. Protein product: CASSSQGAIYEQYF.

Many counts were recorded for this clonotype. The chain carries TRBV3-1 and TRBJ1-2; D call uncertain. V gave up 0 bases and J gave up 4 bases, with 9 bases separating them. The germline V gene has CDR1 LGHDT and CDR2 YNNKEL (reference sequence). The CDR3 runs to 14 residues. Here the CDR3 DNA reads TGTGCCAGCAGCCAAGATCGCAGGTCCTATGGCTACACCTTC. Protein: CASSQDRRSYGYTF.

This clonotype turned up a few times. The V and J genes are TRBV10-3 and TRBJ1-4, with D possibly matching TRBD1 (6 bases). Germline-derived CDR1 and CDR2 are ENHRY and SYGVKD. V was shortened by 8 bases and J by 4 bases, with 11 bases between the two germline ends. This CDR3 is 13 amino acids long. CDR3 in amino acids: CAILTGINEKLFF. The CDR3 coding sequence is TGTGCCATCCTGACAGGAATTAATGAAAAACTGTTTTTT.

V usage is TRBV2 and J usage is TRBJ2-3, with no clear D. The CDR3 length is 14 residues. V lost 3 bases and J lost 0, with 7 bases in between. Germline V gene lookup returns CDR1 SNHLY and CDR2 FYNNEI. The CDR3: CASSDRSSTDTQYF. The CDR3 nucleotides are TGTGCCAGCAGTGACAGGAGTAGCACAGATACGCAGTATTTT. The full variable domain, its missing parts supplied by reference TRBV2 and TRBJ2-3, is EPEVTQTPSHQVTQMGQEVILRCVPISNHLYFYWYRQILGQKVEFLVSFYNNEISEKSEIFDDQFSVERPDGSNFTLKIRSTKLEDSAMYFCASSDRSSTDTQYFGPGTRLTVL.

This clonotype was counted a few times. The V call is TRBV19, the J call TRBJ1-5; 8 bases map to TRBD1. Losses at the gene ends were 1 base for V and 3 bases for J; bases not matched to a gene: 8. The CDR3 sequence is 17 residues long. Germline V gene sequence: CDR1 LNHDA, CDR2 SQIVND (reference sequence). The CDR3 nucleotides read TGTGCCAGTAGTATAGGGGGACAGGCCTCTAACAATCAGCCCCAGCATTTT. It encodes CASSIGGQASNNQPQHF.

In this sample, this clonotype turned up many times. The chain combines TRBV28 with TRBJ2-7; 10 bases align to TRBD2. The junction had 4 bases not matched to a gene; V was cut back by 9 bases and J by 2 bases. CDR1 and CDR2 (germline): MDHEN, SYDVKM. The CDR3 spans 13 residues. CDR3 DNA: TGTGCCAGTGGACTAGCGGAGGCCTACGAGCAGTACTTC. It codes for CASGLAEAYEQYF.

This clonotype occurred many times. The CDR3 bases are TGTGCCACCAAAACTAGCGAGCAAGAGACCCAGTACTTC. Protein product: CATKTSEQETQYF. This chain links TRBV15 with TRBJ2-5; TRBD2 aligns across 7 bases. Unmatched junction bases numbered 4, after V lost 7 bases and J lost 2 bases. The CDR3 covers 13 residues. Germline V gene sequence: CDR1 LNHNV, CDR2 YYDKDF (reference sequence).

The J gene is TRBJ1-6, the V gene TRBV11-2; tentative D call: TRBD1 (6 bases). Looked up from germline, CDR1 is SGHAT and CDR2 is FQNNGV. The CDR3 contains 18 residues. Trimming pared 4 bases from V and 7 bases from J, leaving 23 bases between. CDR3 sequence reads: CASSSSRDIFYGNSPLHF. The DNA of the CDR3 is TGTGCCAGCAGCTCGTCCCGGGACATCTTTTACGGGAATTCACCCCTCCACTTT.

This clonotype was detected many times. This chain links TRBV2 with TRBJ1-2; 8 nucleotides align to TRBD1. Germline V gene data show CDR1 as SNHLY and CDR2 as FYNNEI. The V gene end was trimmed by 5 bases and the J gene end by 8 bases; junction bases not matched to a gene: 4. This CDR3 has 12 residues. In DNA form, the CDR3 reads TGTGCCAGCAGTAGGACAGGGTTAGGCTACACCTTC. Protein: CASSRTGLGYTF.

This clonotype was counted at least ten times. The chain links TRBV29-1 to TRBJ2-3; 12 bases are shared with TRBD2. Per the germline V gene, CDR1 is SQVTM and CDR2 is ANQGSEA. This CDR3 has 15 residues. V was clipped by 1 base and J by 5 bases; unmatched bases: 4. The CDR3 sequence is CSVEGTSGKVDTQYF. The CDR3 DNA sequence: TGCAGCGTTGAAGGGACTAGCGGGAAGGTAGATACGCAGTATTTT.

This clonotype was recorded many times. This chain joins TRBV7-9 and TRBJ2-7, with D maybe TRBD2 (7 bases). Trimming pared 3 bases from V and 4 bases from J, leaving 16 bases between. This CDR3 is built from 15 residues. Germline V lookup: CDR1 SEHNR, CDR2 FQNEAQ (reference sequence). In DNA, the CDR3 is TGTGCCAGCAGCTTGTACAGGGAGGGGAAGTACGAGCAGTACTTC. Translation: CASSLYREGKYEQYF.

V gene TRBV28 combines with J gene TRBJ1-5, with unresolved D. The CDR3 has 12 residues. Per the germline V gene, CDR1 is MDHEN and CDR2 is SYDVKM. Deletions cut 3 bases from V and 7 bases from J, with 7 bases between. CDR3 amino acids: CASSFYAQPQHF. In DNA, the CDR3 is TGTGCCAGCAGTTTTTACGCCCAGCCCCAGCATTTT.

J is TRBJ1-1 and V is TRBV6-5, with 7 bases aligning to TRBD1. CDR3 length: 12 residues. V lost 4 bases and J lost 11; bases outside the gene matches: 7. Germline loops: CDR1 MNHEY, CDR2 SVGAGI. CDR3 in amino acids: CASSSGGIGAFF. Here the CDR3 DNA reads TGTGCCAGCAGTTCAGGGGGGATAGGGGCTTTCTTT.

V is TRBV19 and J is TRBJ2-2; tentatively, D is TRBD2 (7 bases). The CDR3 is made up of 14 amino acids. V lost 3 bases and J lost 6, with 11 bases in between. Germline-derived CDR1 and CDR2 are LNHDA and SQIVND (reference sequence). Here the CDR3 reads CASSIGGPAGELFF. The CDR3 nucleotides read TGTGCCAGTAGTATCGGGGGGCCCGCCGGGGAGCTGTTTTTT.